A single sample gave rise to the 27 T cell receptor beta chains below, sequenced in a study of blood T cell repertoires in COVID-19 (dated by TCRdb to between 2020 and 2021). The library was obtained by the immunoSEQ multiplex PCR assay. Entries here come from immuneACCESS through TCRdb and include only in-frame sequences with V and J called. Some clones fail to appear in such tables; in the studies checked, an unresolved V gene covers under half of the shortfall, and the cause of the remainder is unknown. Across this sample there are about 150,000 clones, with around 84% seen only once. The biggest ten clones account for roughly two fifths of the sample. Sequencing used peripheral blood. These receptors originate from a human donor in a cohort sampled during active COVID-19.

The J gene is TRBJ2-1, the V gene TRBV5-4; 9 positions agree with TRBD1. Germline values: CDR1 SGHNT, CDR2 YYREEE (reference sequence). The CDR3 length is 13 residues. V lost 6 bases, J lost 7 bases, and 5 bases stayed unmatched. The CDR3 loop is CASNRDRVNEQFF. CDR3 bases: TGTGCCAGCAACCGGGACAGGGTGAATGAGCAGTTCTTC. The whole variable domain, filled in from reference TRBV5-4 and TRBJ2-1, reads ETGVTQSPTHLIKTRGQQVTLRCSSQSGHNTVSWYQQALGQGPQFIFQYYREEENGRGNFPPRFSGLQFPNYSSELNVNALELDDSALYLCASNRDRVNEQFFGPGTRLTVL.

The rearrangement links TRBV11-3 to TRBJ1-2; D remains ambiguous. CDR3 length equals 18 residues. CDR1 is SGHNT and CDR2 is YENEEA in the germline V gene. With 0 bases removed from V and 4 bases from J, the gap between germline ends came to 21 bases. In DNA form, the CDR3 reads TGTGCCAGCAGCTTAGATCGAGGGTCGGGTCGCCCAAGCTATGGCTACACCTTC. It translates to CASSLDRGSGRPSYGYTF.

The J gene is TRBJ1-1, the V gene TRBV25-1, with TRBD1 matching 9 bases. CDR3 length equals 14 residues. The junction had 4 bases not matched to a gene; V was cut back by 3 bases and J by 5 bases. CDR1 and CDR2 (germline): MGHDK, SYGVNS. CDR3 region: CASSDYRGRTEAFF. CDR3 nucleotide sequence: TGTGCCAGCAGTGACTACAGGGGGCGGACTGAAGCTTTCTTT.

This chain connects TRBV3-1 (or the pseudogene TRBV3-2) to TRBJ1-2, with 10 bases matching TRBD1. The germline CDR1 and CDR2 sequences are LGHDT and YNNKEL (reference sequence). J was trimmed by 0 bases and V by 6 bases; bases with no gene match: 10. CDR3 size: 17 residues. CDR3 sequence reads: CASSLWTGGTSNYGYTF. For the CDR3, the DNA is TGTGCCAGCAGTCTATGGACAGGGGGGACCTCTAACTATGGCTACACCTTC.

V usage is TRBV7-6 and J usage is TRBJ1-1, with 7 bases lining up with TRBD1. The CDR3 has 13 residues. The germline V gene has CDR1 SGHVS and CDR2 FNYEAQ. V gave up 5 bases and J gave up 7 bases; unmatched junction bases: 7. CDR3 amino acids: CASSPTGALEAFF. CDR3 in DNA: TGTGCCAGCAGCCCTACAGGGGCCCTTGAAGCTTTCTTT.

This sequence joins TRBV6-2 or TRBV6-3 and TRBJ2-5; unclear D gene. Trimming removed 4 bases at V and 5 bases at J, with 11 bases between. There are 13 residues in the CDR3. Germline loops: CDR1 MNHEY, CDR2 SVGEGT. CDR3 sequence (DNA): TGTGCCAGCAGTTGGCGGCCTGGGGAGACCCAGTACTTC. Protein: CASSWRPGETQYF.

The chain employs TRBV27 and TRBJ1-1, with a possible D match to TRBD1 (6 bases). The germline V gene has CDR1 MNHEY and CDR2 SMNVEV (reference sequence). Trimming took 8 bases from V and 10 from J, leaving 26 bases between them. This CDR3 has 15 residues. DNA for the CDR3: TGTGCCAGCTCAACCTTCGCGAAGGGACACGAGGGAGCTTTCTTT. Amino acid sequence: CASSTFAKGHEGAFF.

The V call is TRBV5-1, the J call TRBJ1-2, with a possible D match to TRBD1 (6 bases). The CDR3 length is 16 residues. CDR1 and CDR2 from the germline V gene are SGHRS and YFSETQ. V was clipped by 4 bases and J by 3 bases, with 19 bases between them. CDR3 residues: CASSPLGGQIDYGYTF. CDR3 DNA: TGCGCCAGCAGCCCCCTCGGTGGACAGATAGACTATGGCTACACCTTC.

This chain links TRBV14 with TRBJ2-2; D is unclear. Germline-derived CDR1 and CDR2 are SGHDN and FVKESK. Trimming removed 0 bases from V and 7 bases from J, with 18 bases in between. This CDR3 contains 17 residues. The CDR3, as DNA: TGTGCCAGCAGCCAAGATTCGCCCGGTTTTGTCGACGGGGAGCTGTTTTTT. Translation: CASSQDSPGFVDGELFF.

This chain links TRBV5-1 with TRBJ1-3; D is undetermined. V was trimmed by 0 bases and J by 0 bases, leaving 7 bases between them. Germline-derived CDR1 and CDR2 are SGHRS and YFSETQ. The CDR3 extends over 15 amino acids. CDR3 sequence: CASSLGQNSGNTIYF. CDR3 sequence (DNA): TGCGCCAGCAGCTTGGGGCAGAACTCTGGAAACACCATATATTTT.

The chain joins TRBV4-1 to TRBJ1-1; the D is unclear. V lost 3 bases and J lost 0, with 11 bases in between. From germline, CDR1 is MGHRA and CDR2 YSYEKL. This CDR3 is built from 15 residues. The CDR3 DNA sequence: TGCGCCAGCAGCCAGGCAGAGGCAATGAACACTGAAGCTTTCTTT. Amino acid sequence: CASSQAEAMNTEAFF.

The CDR3 coding sequence is TGTGCCAGCAGTCAATCGGGGACAGGGAACTACGAGCAGTACTTC. This gives the protein CASSQSGTGNYEQYF. This rearrangement joins TRBV27 to TRBJ2-7; 9 nucleotides agree with TRBD1. Per the germline V gene, CDR1 is MNHEY and CDR2 is SMNVEV (reference sequence). The CDR3 loop spans 15 amino acids. J was trimmed by 3 bases and V by 5 bases; bases with no gene match: 8.

The chain employs TRBV5-4 and TRBJ2-7; 13 bases fit TRBD2. This CDR3 has 16 amino acids. Trimming cost V 3 bases and J 6 bases; bases outside gene matches: 9. CDR1 SGHNT and CDR2 YYREEE come from the germline V gene (reference sequence). This CDR3 is CASSSSWGTSGVEQYF. CDR3 coding DNA: TGTGCCAGCAGCTCCAGCTGGGGGACTAGCGGGGTCGAGCAGTACTTC. The full variable domain, its missing parts supplied by reference TRBV5-4 and TRBJ2-7, is ETGVTQSPTHLIKTRGQQVTLRCSSQSGHNTVSWYQQALGQGPQFIFQYYREEENGRGNFPPRFSGLQFPNYSSELNVNALELDDSALYLCASSSSWGTSGVEQYFGPGTRLTVT.

The chain couples TRBV7-2 to TRBJ2-7; 10 bases are a match to TRBD1. This CDR3 has 15 residues. The V gene end was trimmed by 4 bases and the J gene end by 3 bases; junction bases not matched to a gene: 6. Germline V gene lookup returns CDR1 SGHTA and CDR2 FQGNSA. For the CDR3, the DNA is TGTGCCAGCAGCTCAATTCGGACAGGGGGCTACGAGCAGTACTTC. Translated, it gives CASSSIRTGGYEQYF. Supplemented by reference TRBV7-2 and TRBJ2-7, the full variable domain reads GAGVSQSPSNKVTEKGKDVELRCDPISGHTALYWYRQSLGQGLEFLIYFQGNSAPDKSGLPSDRFSAERTGGSVSTLTIQRTQQEDSAVYLCASSSIRTGGYEQYFGPGTRLTVT.

The rearrangement links TRBV2 to TRBJ2-7, with 8 positions matching TRBD1. This CDR3 has 13 residues. Germline lookup yields CDR1 SNHLY and CDR2 FYNNEI. Losses at the gene ends were 8 bases for V and 1 base for J; bases not matched to a gene: 4. CDR3 in DNA: TGTGCCAGCGACCGGGACAGGTCCTACGAGCAGTACTTC. Its translation: CASDRDRSYEQYF.

V gene TRBV4-1 combines with J gene TRBJ1-1; D not certain. Trimming took off 0 bases at V and 8 bases at J, with 13 bases between the two ends. CDR1 MGHRA and CDR2 YSYEKL come from the germline V gene. The CDR3 totals 14 residues. Here the CDR3 reads CASSQDRSRSEAFF. CDR3 sequence (DNA): TGCGCCAGCAGCCAAGATCGATCGAGAAGCGAAGCTTTCTTT.

The chain uses TRBV27 and TRBJ2-7, with TRBD1 matching 9 bases. Germline V gene data show CDR1 as MNHEY and CDR2 as SMNVEV (reference sequence). CDR3 length: 14 amino acids. V shed 7 bases, J shed 7 bases, and the junction held 11 bases outside the gene matches. The DNA of the CDR3 is TGTGCCAGCACCAAGACAGGGGGGTCTAATGAGCAGTACTTC. Translating it yields CASTKTGGSNEQYF.

This clone was observed once. This sequence joins TRBV7-2 and TRBJ1-1; TRBD1 might be the D (5 bases). The CDR3 has 15 residues. Germline CDR1 reads SGHTA; CDR2 reads FQGNSA. Trimming took off 5 bases at V and 0 bases at J, with 13 bases between the two ends. The CDR3 loop is CASSPNDRLNTEAFF. CDR3 in DNA: TGTGCCAGCAGCCCAAACGACAGATTGAACACTGAAGCTTTCTTT. Full variable domain (outside the CDR3, taken from reference TRBV7-2 and TRBJ1-1): GAGVSQSPSNKVTEKGKDVELRCDPISGHTALYWYRQSLGQGLEFLIYFQGNSAPDKSGLPSDRFSAERTGGSVSTLTIQRTQQEDSAVYLCASSPNDRLNTEAFFGQGTRLTVV.

The chain has TRBV7-8 and TRBJ1-1, with D possibly TRBD1 on 5 matching bases. Germline V lookup: CDR1 SGHVS, CDR2 FQNEAQ. V gave up 1 base and J gave up 0 bases, with 9 bases separating them. The CDR3 is made up of 15 amino acids. CDR3 coding DNA: TGTGCCAGCAGCTTAGTTGGGGGGATGAACACTGAAGCTTTCTTT. Translated, it gives CASSLVGGMNTEAFF.

The chain uses TRBV6-1 and TRBJ1-4; 8 bases match TRBD1. The V gene's germline CDR1 is MNHNS and CDR2 SASEGT. The CDR3 totals 15 residues. With V trimmed by 2 bases and J by 8 bases, 7 bases remained unmatched. The CDR3 bases are TGTGCCAGCAGTGAACGCGGCAGGGGGCAAGAAAAACTGTTTTTT. This translates into CASSERGRGQEKLFF.

This clone has a single count. The rearrangement links TRBV6-2 or TRBV6-3 to TRBJ2-1; 7 bases agree with TRBD2. The CDR3 spans 18 residues. Germline lookup yields CDR1 MNHEY and CDR2 SVGEGT. V dropped 5 bases and J dropped 0; count of bases not matched to a gene: 13. As DNA, the CDR3 is TGTGCCAGCAGTGGGGGGGAAATAGCGGTAAGCTCCTACAATGAGCAGTTCTTC. This gives the protein CASSGGEIAVSSYNEQFF.

The chain recombines TRBV5-5 with TRBJ1-5; D remains unclear. V was shortened by 6 bases and J by 2 bases, with 21 bases between the two germline ends. CDR3 size: 17 residues. Looked up from germline, CDR1 is SGHKS and CDR2 is YYEKEE (reference sequence). This CDR3 is CASTPNGLQAGNQPQHF. The CDR3 region has the DNA TGTGCCAGCACTCCCAACGGCCTCCAGGCCGGCAATCAGCCCCAGCATTTT.

J is TRBJ2-1 and V is TRBV27; perhaps TRBD1 as D (6 bases). There are 15 residues in the CDR3. With 6 bases removed from V and 9 bases from J, the gap between germline ends came to 21 bases. CDR1 is MNHEY and CDR2 is SMNVEV in the germline V gene (reference sequence). This CDR3 reads CASSLLPGDTIEQFF. The CDR3 region has the DNA TGTGCCAGCAGCCTACTCCCAGGGGATACTATTGAGCAGTTCTTC.

The V gene is TRBV4-3, the J gene TRBJ2-2, with D possibly being TRBD1 (5 bases). Trimming removed 0 bases from V and 6 bases from J, with 17 bases in between. CDR3 length equals 17 residues. Germline-derived CDR1 and CDR2 are LGHNA and YSLEER. The CDR3 loop reads CASSQETRQLSSGELFF. The CDR3 DNA is TGCGCCAGCAGCCAAGAAACAAGACAGTTAAGTTCCGGGGAGCTGTTTTTT.

V is TRBV3-1 (or the pseudogene TRBV3-2) and J is TRBJ1-2, with D maybe TRBD1 (5 bases). The CDR3 length is 17 residues. V was pared by 3 bases and J by 6 bases, with 23 bases between. The germline V gene encodes CDR1 LGHDT and CDR2 YNNKEL (reference sequence). The CDR3 DNA is TGTGCCAGCAGCCAGGCAGGGAGGGAATTGATTGAGCATGGCTACACCTTC. It translates to CASSQAGRELIEHGYTF.

This clone has a single count. The chain is built from TRBV3-1 (or the pseudogene TRBV3-2) and TRBJ2-3, with 7 nucleotides matching TRBD1. CDR3 length: 16 residues. Trimming at V came to 5 bases and at J to 1 base, leaving 9 bases not matched to a gene. Per germline, CDR1 LGHDT and CDR2 YNNKEL (reference sequence). CDR3 residues: CASSSRGPAGTDTQYF. The CDR3, as DNA: TGTGCCAGCAGCTCAAGGGGGCCGGCCGGCACAGATACGCAGTATTTT.

The chain couples TRBV30 to TRBJ1-1; TRBD1 matches at 8 bases. Germline V CDR1 and CDR2: GTSNPN, SVGIG (reference sequence). CDR3 length: 16 amino acids. Unmatched junction bases numbered 10, after V lost 0 bases and J lost 4 bases. In DNA, the CDR3 is TGTGCCTGGAGTGTACGAGGACAGGGTTTCCTCACTGAAGCTTTCTTT. Protein: CAWSVRGQGFLTEAFF.